This TCR beta chain was sequenced during a study of T cells in Graves' hyperthyroidism and ophthalmopathy. Study-level information: Blood was drawn when the patient was first diagnosed and still untreated. General study findings and limits: The model foresaw ophthalmopathy a median around 6 months prior to onset.

What was amplified from RNA transcripts were TCR beta CDR3 regions. Initially, a first-round RT-PCR of the TCR CDR3 employed the HTBI primer set. TCRdb fed the multiplex PCR reads into MiXCR, producing one record per CDR3 protein. The table lists about 350,000 distinct CDR3 sequences, about 15% of them singletons. The CDR3 contains 16 residues. The V gene end was trimmed by 4 bases and the J gene end by 0 bases; junction bases not matched to a gene: 3. Germline CDR1 MNHNS, CDR2 SASEGT. Details on this clonotype: The antigen remains unidentified.

Hyperthyroidism patients were newly diagnosed, had disease duration under 2 months, and were aged 18 to 65 years. Patients with uncontrolled infections, other autoimmune diseases, pregnancy or lactation were excluded. The V and J genes are TRBV6-1 and TRBJ1-5, with 10 nucleotides matching TRBD1. Sequences were obtained from blood. The TCR originated in a woman in her 30s with Graves' hyperthyroidism that later progressed to Graves' ophthalmopathy. The CDR3 nucleotides read TGTGCCAGCAGTGTTTGGGACAGGGGTAGCAATCAGCCCCAGCATTTT. It codes for CASSVWDRGSNQPQHF.